Listed below are T cell receptor beta chains from one sample, sequenced in a study of shared clonotypes between healthy human individuals. The table came from immunoSEQ multiplex PCR; TCRdb's copy has only in-frame clones and leaves some out. The data show over 300,000 clones, more than 75% seen once. Sequenced material: memory CD8+ T cells sorted from blood. These receptors came from a man aged 18 to 30 in good health. Each CDR3 is given without its conserved first and last residue. Not all rows give a size; the values are once, few, many and, for expanded clones, a class.

>TRBJ2-7|.|TRBV11-1
ASSLPDYLSYEQY
>TRBJ1-2|many|TRBV9
ASSSQGGRDSLGYGYT
>TRBJ2-7|.|TRBV27
ASSLGTGGHEQY
>TRBJ2-3|.|TRBV10-1
ASSESMPGGTQY
>TRBJ1-6|few|TRBV2
ASSDGQGSGSPLH
>TRBJ2-3|.|TRBV4-1
ASSQRGGTDTQY
>TRBJ1-5|.|TRBV28
ASSFSQPQH
>TRBJ1-5|.|TRBV6-1
ASSERLGQGGFQPQH
>TRBJ2-3|.|TRBV13
ASSLGRVDTQY
>TRBJ1-6|.|TRBV9
ASSPIRAKGSPLH
>TRBJ1-3|.|TRBV6-1
ASSPGGQGNTIY